The clone carrying this T cell receptor beta chain has only a few counts. The antigen is unknown. These data belong to a study of T cell responses to AZD1222 COVID-19 vaccine. Overall study context: Researchers grouped second doses given at about 4 or about 12 weeks into one pool. Broader study findings: Baseline serology detected seropositivity in only a handful of AZD1222 recipients. The sample set comprised mostly white British donors with more females, and clonal diversity was possibly underestimated.

TCRdb's copy holds only in-frame clones and misses some; the assay was immunoSEQ multiplex PCR. The sample has 110,000 or so clones; 82% are singletons. The CDR3 sequence is 16 residues long. Germline V CDR1 and CDR2: LGHNA, YSLEER. J gave up 2 bases and V 0 bases, and 3 bases lay outside the gene matches. The chain employs TRBV4-3 and TRBJ1-5; the match to TRBD1 covers 8 bases. Here the sequenced sample was peripheral blood, taken on day 0 of AZD1222 vaccination. The TCR was taken from an adult in good health. The CDR3 bases are TGCGCCAGCAGCCAAGATTCGGGACAGGGCAATCAGCCCCAGCATTTT. Its translation is CASSQDSGQGNQPQHF.